This TCR beta chain was recorded in a study of blood T cell repertoires in COVID-19. Across the study: There were acute and convalescent COVID-19 samples, and they came from the United States, Italy and Spain. T cells, B-cell-depleted T cells, or PBMCs supplied cDNA or gDNA.

This CDR3 has 19 amino acids. Germline V lookup: CDR1 SGHRS, CDR2 YFSETQ. V shed 4 bases, J shed 0 bases, and the junction held 8 bases outside the gene matches. As handled by the study authors: The authors estimated nucleated cell counts from reference gene primer amplification. Assay: immunoSEQ multiplex PCR; the TCRdb copy retains only in-frame clones and omits some. V and J calls and clone size are as listed in that table; D and trimming were resolved from the DNA. The sample lists around 380,000 clones, approximately 80% occurring once. The chain has TRBV5-1 and TRBJ2-2; the match to TRBD2 covers 14 bases. The sequence was obtained from a human donor with acute or convalescent COVID-19. The donor label of this sample is uncertain. Sequencing was performed on peripheral blood. CDR3 in DNA: TGCGCCAGCAGCCTGAGGACTAGCGGGGGGCTCGCGAACACCGGGGAGCTGTTTTTT. It encodes CASSLRTSGGLANTGELFF. The variable domain in full, with the rest retrieved from reference TRBV5-1 and TRBJ2-2, is KAGVTQTPRYLIKTRGQQVTLSCSPISGHRSVSWYQQTPGQGLQFLFEYFSETQRNKGNFPGRFSGRQFSNSRSEMNVSTLELGDSALYLCASSLRTSGGLANTGELFFGEGSRLTVL.